The subject of this entry is one T cell receptor beta chain. This entry is derived from a study of cytomegalovirus exposure and HLA in healthy donors. There are 15 residues in the CDR3. V shed 9 bases and J 2 bases; nucleotides not matched to a gene: 7. Germline V gene data show CDR1 as SNHLY and CDR2 as FYNNEI. Clones were read by immunoSEQ multiplex PCR, and TCRdb kept only the in-frame ones, dropping some. Found here are under 150,000 clones, approximately 86% of them singletons; the top ten hold around 8%. This rearrangement joins TRBV2 to TRBJ2-2; 9 bases line up with TRBD2. Sequencing input: PBMCs. The TCR was taken from a woman aged 18-35 years in good health and CMV-seropositive. CDR3 region: CASTGTSHNTGELFF. The CDR3 coding sequence is TGTGCCAGTACTGGGACTAGCCATAACACCGGGGAGCTGTTTTTT.